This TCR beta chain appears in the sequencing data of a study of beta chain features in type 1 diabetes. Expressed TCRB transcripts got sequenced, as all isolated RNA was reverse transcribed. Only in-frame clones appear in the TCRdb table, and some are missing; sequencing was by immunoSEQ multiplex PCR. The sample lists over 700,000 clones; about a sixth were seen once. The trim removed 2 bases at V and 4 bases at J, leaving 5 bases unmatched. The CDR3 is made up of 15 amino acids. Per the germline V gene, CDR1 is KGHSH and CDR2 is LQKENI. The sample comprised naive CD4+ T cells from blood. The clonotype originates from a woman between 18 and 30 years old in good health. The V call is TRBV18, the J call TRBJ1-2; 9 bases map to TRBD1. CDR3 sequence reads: CASSPVGTGLYGYTF. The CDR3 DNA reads TGTGCCAGCTCACCAGTAGGGACAGGGCTCTATGGCTACACCTTC.